This T cell receptor (beta chain) was found in a study of T cells in Graves' hyperthyroidism and ophthalmopathy. Study-wide context: Peripheral blood was taken when the disease was first diagnosed, before any treatment began.

TCR beta CDR3 regions were amplified from RNA transcripts. TCR CDR3 underwent first-round RT-PCR with the HTBI primer set. TCRdb passed the multiplex PCR reads through MiXCR, listing each CDR3 protein once. The sample contains 500,000 to 750,000 distinct CDR3 sequences, 15% to 17% of which appear only once. Germline V gives CDR1 SNHLY, CDR2 FYNNEI. The V gene lost 8 bases and the J gene lost 6 bases, with 14 bases spanning the gap. The CDR3 is 14 amino acids. The table lists this clonotype with a few counts. The sequencing sample was made of blood. This receptor was obtained from a woman in her 30s with Graves' hyperthyroidism. V gene TRBV2 combines with J gene TRBJ1-6, with a tentative D call TRBD1 (6 bases). As DNA, the CDR3 is TGTGCCAGCGCCGCACAGGGACGTAATTCACCCCTCCACTTT. It is translated as CASAAQGRNSPLHF.